The rows below give T cell receptor beta chains drawn from one sample of a study of blood T cell repertoires in COVID-19. Method: immunoSEQ multiplex PCR; TCRdb's copy keeps in-frame clones and lacks some. Here the sample spans 350,000 to 500,000 clones, about 90% being singletons. Sequenced sample: peripheral blood. These receptors originate from a young man with COVID-19, enrolled during active disease. CDR3s include the opening cysteine and the closing phenylalanine or tryptophan. A D gene is named only where the DNA matches it firmly. Some rows mark clone size as missing; the rest say once, few, many or name a class of expanded clone.

V	D	size	J	CDR3	DNA
TRBV7-6	.	.	TRBJ2-7	CASSLVSGGEQYF	TGTGCCAGCAGCTTAGTGAGCGGTGGCGAGCAGTACTTC
TRBV5-5	TRBD1	once	TRBJ1-6	CASSLAGGEYFSYNSPLHF	TGTGCCAGCAGCTTGGCAGGGGGCGAATATTTCTCCTATAATTCACCCCTCCACTTT
TRBV27	.	few	TRBJ1-5	CASGEPQHF	TGTGCCAGCGGAGAGCCCCAGCATTTT
TRBV6-5	.	.	TRBJ1-3	CASSYSFGGKGNTIYF	TGTGCCAGCAGTTATAGTTTCGGGGGAAAAGGAAACACCATATATTTT
TRBV2	.	.	TRBJ1-1	CASKQGDTEAFF	TGTGCCAGCAAACAGGGCGACACTGAAGCTTTCTTT
TRBV2	.	.	TRBJ2-3	CASLDREGTDTQYF	TGTGCCAGCTTGGACAGGGAGGGGACAGATACGCAGTATTTT
TRBV18	.	.	TRBJ2-1	CASSPNSGQPGNEQFF	TGTGCCAGCTCACCCAATTCAGGGCAACCGGGCAATGAGCAGTTCTTC
TRBV2	.	few	TRBJ1-1	CASTHRDPRDTEAFF	TGTGCCAGCACTCACAGGGATCCTAGGGACACTGAAGCTTTCTTT
TRBV6-1	TRBD1	.	TRBJ1-5	CASSGRDRVVGQPQHF	TGTGCCAGCAGTGGGAGGGACAGGGTTGTCGGTCAGCCCCAGCATTTT
TRBV7-6	.	.	TRBJ2-7	CASSRWGGAYEQYF	TGTGCCAGCAGCAGGTGGGGCGGGGCCTACGAGCAGTACTTC
TRBV7-2	.	.	TRBJ2-7	CASRVTSLGPYEQYF	TGTGCCAGCAGAGTAACTAGCCTGGGGCCTTACGAGCAGTACTTC
TRBV15	.	.	TRBJ1-4	CATSGRATNEKLFF	TGTGCCACCAGCGGCCGTGCAACTAATGAAAAACTGTTTTTT
TRBV14	TRBD1	.	TRBJ2-3	CASKGPGQSTDTQYF	TGTGCCAGCAAGGGACCGGGACAGAGCACAGATACGCAGTATTTT
TRBV7-2	TRBD1	.	TRBJ2-7	CASSTDRGIEQYF	TGTGCCAGCAGTACCGACAGGGGGATTGAGCAGTACTTC
TRBV24-1	TRBD1	.	TRBJ1-1	CATSDSKTGVGTEAFF	TGTGCCACCAGTGATTCGAAGACAGGGGTGGGCACTGAAGCTTTCTTT
TRBV10-3	.	.	TRBJ2-1	CAITPGLEFNEQFF	TGTGCCATCACCCCGGGACTGGAGTTCAATGAGCAGTTCTTC
TRBV24-1	TRBD2	few	TRBJ2-1	CATGTSGSFNEQFF	TGTGCCACCGGGACTAGCGGGAGTTTTAATGAGCAGTTCTTC
TRBV18	TRBD2	few	TRBJ2-2	CASSPSLAGGPAGELFF	TGTGCCAGCTCACCGTCCTTAGCGGGAGGGCCGGCCGGGGAGCTGTTTTTT
TRBV3-1/TRBV3-2	TRBD2	.	TRBJ2-5	CASSELAGPETQYF	TGTGCCAGCAGCGAACTAGCGGGGCCAGAGACCCAGTACTTC
TRBV7-5	.	.	TRBJ1-2	CVRSPPPQISLRGYTF	TGTGTCAGAAGCCCCCCCCCACAGATCTCCCTCCGCGGCTACACCTTC
TRBV12-3/TRBV12-4	.	.	TRBJ1-2	CASSWALYGYTF	TGTGCCAGCAGTTGGGCCCTCTATGGCTACACCTTC
TRBV5-1	.	.	TRBJ2-2	CASRLEGPGTGELFF	TGCGCCAGCAGGCTGGAGGGACCGGGCACCGGGGAGCTGTTTTTT
TRBV7-3	.	.	TRBJ2-3	CASSPKDPSGCPKDTQYF	TGTGCCAGCAGCCCGAAGGACCCCTCGGGATGCCCAAAAGATACGCAGTATTTT